A single sample is the source of the 22 T cell receptor beta chains below, sequenced in a study of blood T cell repertoires in COVID-19. Some clones are missing from TCRdb's copy, which holds only in-frame ones; the method was immunoSEQ multiplex PCR. The sample shows 110,000 to 150,000 clones, about 80% of them seen only once. What was sequenced was peripheral blood. Receptors were obtained from a man between 60 and 75 years old with acute or convalescent COVID-19.

V gene TRBV28 combines with J gene TRBJ1-5; perhaps TRBD1 as D (5 bases). This CDR3 contains 16 residues. The V and J ends lost 6 bases and 2 bases respectively, with 17 bases between them. The germline CDR1 and CDR2 sequences are MDHEN and SYDVKM. CDR3 nucleotides: TGTGCCAGCAGCCAAAACCAGGGTCTGGGCAATCAGCCCCAGCATTTT. Protein: CASSQNQGLGNQPQHF. Full variable domain (remainder filled in from reference TRBV28 and TRBJ1-5): DVKVTQSSRYLVKRTGEKVFLECVQDMDHENMFWYRQDPGLGLRLIYFSYDVKMKEKGDIPEGYSVSREKKERFSLILESASTNQTSMYLCASSQNQGLGNQPQHFGDGTRLSIL.

V gene TRBV2 combines with J gene TRBJ1-2, with D perhaps matching TRBD1 (5 bases). Trimming stripped 5 bases from V and 2 bases from J, with 12 bases between. Germline loops: CDR1 SNHLY, CDR2 FYNNEI. This CDR3 contains 14 residues. The CDR3 bases are TGTGCCAGCAGTAGGGACTCTAAAAACTATGGCTACACCTTC. As protein: CASSRDSKNYGYTF.

The chain is built from TRBV20-1 and TRBJ1-1; the D is unclear. From germline, CDR1 is DFQATT and CDR2 SNEGSKA (reference sequence). The CDR3 is 11 amino acids. The V and J ends lost 6 bases and 7 bases respectively, with 12 bases between them. CDR3 nucleotides: TGCAGTGCGTGCGGGGAGGTTGAAGCTTTCTTT. It encodes CSACGEVEAFF.

This clone was detected a few times. This chain uses TRBV30 with TRBJ2-3; 11 positions agree with TRBD1. The CDR3 is 18 amino acids. Germline lookup yields CDR1 GTSNPN and CDR2 SVGIG (reference sequence). The V gene end was trimmed by 3 bases and the J gene end by 2 bases; junction bases not matched to a gene: 13. CDR3 region: CAWRMGQGVAAHTDTQYF. For the CDR3, the DNA is TGTGCCTGGAGAATGGGACAGGGGGTAGCGGCACACACAGATACGCAGTATTTT.

The chain couples TRBV6-5 to TRBJ2-7; D is perhaps TRBD1 (7 bases). This CDR3 has 14 amino acids. V lost 6 bases, J lost 4 bases, and 16 bases lay in between. Per germline, CDR1 MNHEY and CDR2 SVGAGI. CDR3 region: CASRTPGGGYEQYF. DNA of the CDR3: TGTGCCAGCAGGACCCCAGGGGGAGGTTACGAGCAGTACTTC.

V gene TRBV9 combines with J gene TRBJ2-2; D remains unclear. The CDR3 loop spans 14 amino acids. Germline CDR1 and CDR2: SGDLS and YYNGEE. V lost 6 bases and J lost 3, with 12 bases in between. The CDR3 DNA reads TGTGCCAGCAATCCTCGAGGAGACACCGGGGAGCTGTTTTTT. Protein sequence: CASNPRGDTGELFF.

The chain is built from TRBV5-4 and TRBJ2-7, with D maybe TRBD1 (6 bases). The V end was cut by 0 bases, the J end by 0 bases, with 10 bases between. Germline CDR1 reads SGHNT; CDR2 reads YYREEE (reference sequence). This CDR3 comprises 15 residues. Here the CDR3 reads CASSLGQASSYEQYF. DNA of the CDR3: TGTGCCAGCAGCTTGGGACAGGCGAGCTCCTACGAGCAGTACTTC. Variable domain in full (rest from reference TRBV5-4 and TRBJ2-7): ETGVTQSPTHLIKTRGQQVTLRCSSQSGHNTVSWYQQALGQGPQFIFQYYREEENGRGNFPPRFSGLQFPNYSSELNVNALELDDSALYLCASSLGQASSYEQYFGPGTRLTVT.

This chain joins TRBV27 and TRBJ2-5; 8 bases are shared with TRBD1. V was clipped by 3 bases and J by 6 bases; unmatched bases: 15. Germline V gene lookup returns CDR1 MNHEY and CDR2 SMNVEV (reference sequence). The CDR3 extends over 17 amino acids. The CDR3 region is CASSFPLSGGLHKTQYF. The DNA of the CDR3 is TGTGCCAGCAGTTTTCCCCTGTCAGGGGGCCTCCATAAGACCCAGTACTTC.

The rearrangement joins TRBV5-6 to TRBJ2-2; D is perhaps TRBD2 (5 bases). V was cut by 0 bases and J by 4 bases, with 7 bases left in between. The CDR3 runs to 14 residues. Germline assignment: CDR1 SGHDT and CDR2 YYEEEE. CDR3 sequence: CASSLVASTGELFF. CDR3 sequence (DNA): TGTGCCAGCAGCTTGGTAGCGTCCACCGGGGAGCTGTTTTTT.

CDR3 in amino acids: CAISETGSYEQYF. In DNA, the CDR3 is TGTGCCATCAGTGAAACAGGGTCCTACGAGCAGTACTTC. This chain uses TRBV10-3 with TRBJ2-7; the D gene is possibly TRBD1 (6 bases). This CDR3 region has 13 residues. V gave up 3 bases and J gave up 1 base, with 7 bases separating them. The germline CDR1 and CDR2 sequences are ENHRY and SYGVKD.

V gene TRBV19 combines with J gene TRBJ2-2, with a weak D call TRBD2 (6 bases). The V and J ends lost 5 bases and 6 bases respectively, with 16 bases between them. Germline-derived CDR1 and CDR2 are LNHDA and SQIVND (reference sequence). The CDR3 length is 15 residues. The CDR3 here is CASSGWGGGSGELFF. For the CDR3, the DNA is TGTGCCAGTAGTGGATGGGGTGGAGGGTCCGGGGAGCTGTTTTTT.

This rearrangement joins TRBV5-1 to TRBJ1-1; D is unclear. This CDR3 has 17 amino acids. CDR1 and CDR2 (germline): SGHRS, YFSETQ. Trimming pared 3 bases from V and 5 bases from J, leaving 23 bases between. In nucleotides, the CDR3 is TGCGCCAGCAGCTGGGAACTAGGCCCCGTAATGGGGACTGAAGCTTTCTTT. Its protein is CASSWELGPVMGTEAFF.

Only a few counts were recorded for this clone. The V gene is TRBV28, the J gene TRBJ1-2; D ambiguous. Between the trimmed V and J ends, which lost 6 bases and 4 bases, there was a span of 18 bases. Looked up from germline, CDR1 is MDHEN and CDR2 is SYDVKM. The CDR3 has 15 amino acids. The CDR3 sequence is CASSAPRRIGYGYTF. The DNA of the CDR3 is TGTGCCAGCAGCGCTCCTCGGCGGATTGGCTATGGCTACACCTTC.

This clone was seen more than once but under ten times. The rearrangement uses TRBV7-2 and TRBJ2-7, with D possibly being TRBD1 (6 bases). Trimming removed 5 bases from V and 3 bases from J, with 11 bases in between. CDR1 and CDR2 from the germline V gene are SGHTA and FQGNSA. This CDR3 has 13 amino acids. CDR3 region: CASSVRDNYEQYF. For the CDR3, the DNA is TGTGCCAGCAGCGTCCGGGACAACTACGAGCAGTACTTC.

This clone was counted between two and nine times. The V gene is TRBV27, the J gene TRBJ2-7, with D possibly TRBD1 on 6 matching bases. Trimming removed 2 bases from V and 6 bases from J, with 11 bases in between. Germline lookup yields CDR1 MNHEY and CDR2 SMNVEV (reference sequence). The CDR3 covers 13 residues. The CDR3 region has the DNA TGTGCCAGCAGTTTAGACCCAGGGGCCGAGCAGTACTTC. Protein sequence: CASSLDPGAEQYF.

The genes are TRBV5-4 and TRBJ1-2; TRBD1 aligns across 10 bases. This CDR3 is 16 amino acids long. V gave up 0 bases and J gave up 6 bases; unmatched junction bases: 8. Germline V lookup: CDR1 SGHNT, CDR2 YYREEE (reference sequence). In DNA form, the CDR3 reads TGTGCCAGCAGCTTGGCGGTTCGACAGGGGGCGCATGGCTACACCTTC. Protein sequence: CASSLAVRQGAHGYTF.

The chain joins TRBV30 to TRBJ2-5, with D perhaps matching TRBD1 (6 bases). The CDR3 runs to 13 residues. The germline V and J ends were trimmed by 4 bases and 4 bases, with 13 bases remaining between them. The germline gives CDR1 GTSNPN, CDR2 SVGIG (reference sequence). This CDR3 is CAWTRQGRETQYF. The CDR3 DNA follows: TGTGCCTGGACCCGGCAGGGGAGAGAGACCCAGTACTTC.

This clone has a single count. The V gene is TRBV5-4, the J gene TRBJ1-2, with D perhaps matching TRBD1 (6 bases). Germline V gene data show CDR1 as SGHNT and CDR2 as YYREEE (reference sequence). This CDR3 region has 12 residues. Between the trimmed V and J ends, which lost 5 bases and 4 bases, there was a span of 9 bases. The CDR3 sequence: CASRSDSYGYTF. The CDR3 nucleotides read TGTGCCAGCAGATCGGACAGCTATGGCTACACCTTC.

The chain combines TRBV4-1 with TRBJ1-4; D is uncertain. Germline values: CDR1 MGHRA, CDR2 YSYEKL. This CDR3 is built from 14 residues. Trimming shortened V by 6 bases and J by 0 bases, and 8 bases separated the two germline ends. CDR3 amino acids: CASRPGTTNEKLFF. For the CDR3, the DNA is TGCGCCAGCAGGCCGGGTACAACTAATGAAAAACTGTTTTTT.

The V and J genes are TRBV5-1 and TRBJ2-1; D is possibly TRBD1 (7 bases). Trimming pared 5 bases from V and 5 bases from J, leaving 20 bases between. Germline CDR1 is SGHRS and CDR2 is YFSETQ. This CDR3 is 16 amino acids long. This CDR3 is CASSPSEGQLHNEQFF. CDR3 in DNA: TGCGCCAGCAGTCCATCGGAGGGACAGCTCCACAATGAGCAGTTCTTC.

V gene TRBV18 combines with J gene TRBJ1-2; no firm D call. There are 14 residues in the CDR3. Trimming took off 3 bases at V and 4 bases at J, with 12 bases between the two ends. From germline, CDR1 is KGHSH and CDR2 LQKENI. This chain's CDR3 is CASSPDLEGYGYTF. The CDR3 DNA reads as TGTGCCAGCTCACCGGACCTGGAGGGCTATGGCTACACCTTC. Full variable domain (remainder filled in from reference TRBV18 and TRBJ1-2): NAGVMQNPRHLVRRRGQEARLRCSPMKGHSHVYWYRQLPEEGLKFMVYLQKENIIDESGMPKERFSAEFPKEGPSILRIQQVVRGDSAAYFCASSPDLEGYGYTFGSGTRLTVV.

The V and J genes are TRBV24-1 and TRBJ1-1, with TRBD1 as a possible D gene (5 bases). Germline V CDR1 and CDR2: KGHDR, SFDVKD. CDR3 length: 14 amino acids. Trimming pared 8 bases from V and 3 bases from J, leaving 15 bases between. The chain's CDR3 is CATIFAGLDTEAFF. In DNA, the CDR3 is TGTGCCACCATTTTCGCAGGGCTGGACACTGAAGCTTTCTTT.